These T cell receptor beta chains were read from a single sample in a study of cytomegalovirus exposure and HLA in healthy donors. Some clones are missing from TCRdb's copy, which holds only in-frame ones; the method was immunoSEQ multiplex PCR. The profile shows 90,000 to 120,000 clones, approximately 85% of them singletons. Sequencing input: PBMCs. The receptors were sampled from a woman younger than 35 in good health and CMV-seronegative. Both conserved end residues are part of each CDR3. The order of the fields is clone size, J gene, V gene, CDR3 protein. A row's size may be missing; if present it is once, few, many or a size class.

size: -; J: TRBJ1-1; V: TRBV18; CDR3: CASSPPARRTEAFF
size: -; J: TRBJ2-7; V: TRBV7-8; CDR3: CASSLDRGPPEQYF
size: -; J: TRBJ2-1; V: TRBV19; CDR3: CASSITGQPKSNEQFF
size: -; J: TRBJ1-1; V: TRBV5-1; CDR3: CASNKDRGRDTEAFF
size: -; J: TRBJ1-2; V: TRBV28; CDR3: CASSSLQGWNYGYTF
size: -; J: TRBJ2-7; V: TRBV6-5; CDR3: CASSRGTEPDGEQYF
size: -; J: TRBJ1-1; V: TRBV6-5; CDR3: CASSYSAGGNTEAFF
size: -; J: TRBJ2-1; V: TRBV7-2; CDR3: CASSLAGGGSYNEQFF
size: -; J: TRBJ1-4; V: TRBV27; CDR3: CASSLWGRREKLFF
size: -; J: TRBJ2-7; V: TRBV7-9; CDR3: CASSSPLGHAYEQYF
size: few; J: TRBJ2-3; V: TRBV6-4; CDR3: CASSEKGGDTTDTQYF
size: -; J: TRBJ2-3; V: TRBV27; CDR3: CASSLYSSTDTQYF
size: -; J: TRBJ2-1; V: TRBV10-3; CDR3: CAISSGIGNEQFF
size: -; J: TRBJ2-7; V: TRBV6-1; CDR3: CASRDRMTYEQYF
size: -; J: TRBJ1-2; V: TRBV23-1; CDR3: CASGQRDRSSNGYTF
size: -; J: TRBJ1-2; V: TRBV10-3; CDR3: CAISESGHRNYGYTF
size: -; J: TRBJ2-5; V: TRBV13; CDR3: CASSLRDRGLSETQYF
size: -; J: TRBJ2-3; V: TRBV15; CDR3: CATSRERAGGQDTQYF
size: few; J: TRBJ1-6; V: TRBV6-1; CDR3: CASSEGTNGNSPLHF
size: -; J: TRBJ2-7; V: TRBV5-4; CDR3: CASSLEIEGERAYEQYF
size: -; J: TRBJ2-2; V: TRBV5-1; CDR3: CASRRPGTGVGGELFF
size: -; J: TRBJ1-5; V: TRBV25-1; CDR3: CASSPGENGQPQHF
size: once; J: TRBJ2-2; V: TRBV13; CDR3: CASSFGTGRGTGELFF
size: -; J: TRBJ2-7; V: TRBV10-3; CDR3: CAISEDRGGEQYF
size: -; J: TRBJ2-7; V: TRBV6-6; CDR3: CASSTGGYEQYF
size: -; J: TRBJ2-2; V: TRBV4-2; CDR3: CASSLEQGPAGELFF
size: -; J: TRBJ1-2; V: TRBV5-4; CDR3: CASSPIDRDYGYTF
size: -; J: TRBJ2-5; V: TRBV27; CDR3: CASKRWDSKEETQYF